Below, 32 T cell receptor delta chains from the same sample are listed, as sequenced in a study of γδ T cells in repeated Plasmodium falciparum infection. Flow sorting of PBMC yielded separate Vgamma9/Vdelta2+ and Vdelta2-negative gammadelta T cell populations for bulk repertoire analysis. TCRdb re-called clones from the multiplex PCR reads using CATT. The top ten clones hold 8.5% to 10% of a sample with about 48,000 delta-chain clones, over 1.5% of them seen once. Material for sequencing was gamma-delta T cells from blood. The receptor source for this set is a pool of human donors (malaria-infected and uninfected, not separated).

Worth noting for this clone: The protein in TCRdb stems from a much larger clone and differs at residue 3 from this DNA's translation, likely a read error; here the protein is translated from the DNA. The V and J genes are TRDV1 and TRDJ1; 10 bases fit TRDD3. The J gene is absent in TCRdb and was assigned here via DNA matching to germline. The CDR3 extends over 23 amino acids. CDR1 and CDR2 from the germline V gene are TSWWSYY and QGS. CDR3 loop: CAPGELEYWGIYKGPPGGDKLIF. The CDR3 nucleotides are TGTGCTCCTGGGGAACTTGAGTACTGGGGGATCTATAAGGGTCCTCCTGGCGGCGATAAACTCATCTTT.

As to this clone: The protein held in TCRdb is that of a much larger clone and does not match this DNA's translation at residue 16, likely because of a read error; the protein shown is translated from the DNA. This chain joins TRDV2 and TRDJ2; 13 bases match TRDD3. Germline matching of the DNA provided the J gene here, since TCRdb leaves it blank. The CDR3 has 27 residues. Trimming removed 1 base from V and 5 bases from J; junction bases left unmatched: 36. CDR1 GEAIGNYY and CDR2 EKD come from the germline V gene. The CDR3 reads CACDTLLGDTHLGGLEDTPVKTAQLFF. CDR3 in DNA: TGTGCCTGTGACACTTTACTGGGGGATACGCACCTCGGAGGACTGGAGGATACCCCCGTAAAAACAGCACAACTCTTCTTT.

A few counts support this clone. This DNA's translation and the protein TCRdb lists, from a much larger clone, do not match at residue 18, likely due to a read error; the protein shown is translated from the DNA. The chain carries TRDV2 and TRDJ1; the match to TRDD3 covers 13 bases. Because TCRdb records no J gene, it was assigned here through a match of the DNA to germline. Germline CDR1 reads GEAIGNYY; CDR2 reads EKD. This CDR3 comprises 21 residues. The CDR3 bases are TGTGCCTGTGACACCCTCGTACTGGGGGATACGAATTCGGACCACACCGATGAACTCATCTTT. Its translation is CACDTLVLGDTNSDHTDELIF.

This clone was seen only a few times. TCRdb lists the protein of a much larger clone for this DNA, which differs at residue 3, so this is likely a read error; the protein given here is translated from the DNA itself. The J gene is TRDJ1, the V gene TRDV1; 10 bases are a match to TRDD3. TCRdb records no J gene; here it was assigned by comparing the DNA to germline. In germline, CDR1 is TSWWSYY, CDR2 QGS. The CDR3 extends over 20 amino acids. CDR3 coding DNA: TGTGCTCCTGGGGAACCAAGGCGCTTTACTGGGGGATTCTACACTGATGAACTCATCTTT. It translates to CAPGEPRRFTGGFYTDELIF.

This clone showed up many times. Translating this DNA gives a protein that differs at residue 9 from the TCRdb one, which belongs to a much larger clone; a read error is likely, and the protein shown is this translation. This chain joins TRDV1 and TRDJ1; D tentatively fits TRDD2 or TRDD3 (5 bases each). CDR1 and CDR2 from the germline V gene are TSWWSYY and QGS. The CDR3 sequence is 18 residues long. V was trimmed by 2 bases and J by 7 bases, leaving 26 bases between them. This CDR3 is CALGEAFFPDGRGGKLIF. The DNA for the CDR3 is TGTGCTCTTGGGGAAGCCTTCTTCCCCGACGGGAGAGGGGGTAAACTCATCTTT.

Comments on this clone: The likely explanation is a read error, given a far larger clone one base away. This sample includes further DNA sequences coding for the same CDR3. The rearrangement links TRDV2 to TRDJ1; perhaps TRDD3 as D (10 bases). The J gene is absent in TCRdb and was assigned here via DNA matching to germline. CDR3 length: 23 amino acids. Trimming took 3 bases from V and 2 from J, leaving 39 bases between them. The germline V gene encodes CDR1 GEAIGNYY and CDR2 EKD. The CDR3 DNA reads TGTGCCTGTGACTCCCTTTTCCTTCCTACGGTGGGGGATACTCGAGCCTATACCGATAAACTCATCTTT. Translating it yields CACDSLFLPTVGDTRAYTDKLIF.

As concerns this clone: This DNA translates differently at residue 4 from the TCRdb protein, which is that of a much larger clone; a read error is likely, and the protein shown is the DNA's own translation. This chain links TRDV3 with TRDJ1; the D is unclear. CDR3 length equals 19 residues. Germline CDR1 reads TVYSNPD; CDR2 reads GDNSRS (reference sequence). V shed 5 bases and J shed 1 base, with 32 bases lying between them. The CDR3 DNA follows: TGTGCCATACATGCTCATTCTGAATTGTGCGAAAGTGCCACCGATAAACTCATCTTT. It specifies CAIHAHSELCESATDKLIF.

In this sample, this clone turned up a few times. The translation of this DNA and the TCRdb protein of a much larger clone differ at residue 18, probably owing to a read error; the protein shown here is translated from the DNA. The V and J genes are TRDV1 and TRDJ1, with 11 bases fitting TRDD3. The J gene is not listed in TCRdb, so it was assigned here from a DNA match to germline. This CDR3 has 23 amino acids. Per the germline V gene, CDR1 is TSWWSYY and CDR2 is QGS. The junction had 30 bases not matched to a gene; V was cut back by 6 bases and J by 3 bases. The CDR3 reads CALGATRISPVLGDRFGADKLIF. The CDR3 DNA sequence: TGTGCTCTTGGCGCGACGCGGATTTCCCCCGTACTGGGGGATAGATTTGGCGCCGATAAACTCATCTTT.

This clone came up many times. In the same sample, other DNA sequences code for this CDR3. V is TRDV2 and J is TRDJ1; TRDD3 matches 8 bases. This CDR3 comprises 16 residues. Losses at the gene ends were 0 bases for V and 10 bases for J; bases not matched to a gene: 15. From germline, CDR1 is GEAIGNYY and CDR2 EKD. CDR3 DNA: TGTGCCTGTGACACCGTTGAGGGATACGCTCCACATAGACTCATCTTT. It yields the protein CACDTVEGYAPHRLIF.

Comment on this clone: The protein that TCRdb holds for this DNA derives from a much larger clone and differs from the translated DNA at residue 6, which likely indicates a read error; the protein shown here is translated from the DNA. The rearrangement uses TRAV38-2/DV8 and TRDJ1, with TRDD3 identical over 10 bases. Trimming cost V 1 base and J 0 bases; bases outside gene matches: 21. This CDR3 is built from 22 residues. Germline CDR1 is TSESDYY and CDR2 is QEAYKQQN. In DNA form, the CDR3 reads TGTGCTTATAGGAGCCGCGGGTTCTTTATAACTGGGGGATTGAAGTACACCGATAAACTCATCTTT. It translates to CAYRSRGFFITGGLKYTDKLIF.

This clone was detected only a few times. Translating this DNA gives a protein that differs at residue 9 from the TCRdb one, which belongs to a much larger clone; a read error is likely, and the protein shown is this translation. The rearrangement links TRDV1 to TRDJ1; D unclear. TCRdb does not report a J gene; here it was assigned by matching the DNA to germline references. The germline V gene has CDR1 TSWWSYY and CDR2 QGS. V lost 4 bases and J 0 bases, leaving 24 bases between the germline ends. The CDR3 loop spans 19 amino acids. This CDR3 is CALGGRLKRSLRYTDKLIF. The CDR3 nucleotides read TGTGCTCTTGGGGGAAGACTTAAAAGGTCCCTCCGGTACACCGATAAACTCATCTTT.

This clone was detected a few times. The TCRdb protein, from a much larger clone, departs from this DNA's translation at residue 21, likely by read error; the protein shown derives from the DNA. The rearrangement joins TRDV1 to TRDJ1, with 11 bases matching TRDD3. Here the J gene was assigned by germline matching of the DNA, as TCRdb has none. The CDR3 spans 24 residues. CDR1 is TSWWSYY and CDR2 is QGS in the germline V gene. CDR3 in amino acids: CALVRRPSVHPWGIPLRYTDRLIF. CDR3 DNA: TGTGCCCTTGTCCGGAGGCCTTCCGTCCACCCCTGGGGGATACCACTAAGGTACACCGATAGACTCATCTTT.

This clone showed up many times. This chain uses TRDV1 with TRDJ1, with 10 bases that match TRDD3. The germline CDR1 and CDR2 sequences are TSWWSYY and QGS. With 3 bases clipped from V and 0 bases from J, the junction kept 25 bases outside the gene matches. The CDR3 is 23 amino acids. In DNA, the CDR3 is TGTGCTCTTGGGGATCATCCCCTAAACTTCCACCGGGGGATACGGGGGTACACCGATAAACTCATCTTT. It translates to CALGDHPLNFHRGIRGYTDKLIF.

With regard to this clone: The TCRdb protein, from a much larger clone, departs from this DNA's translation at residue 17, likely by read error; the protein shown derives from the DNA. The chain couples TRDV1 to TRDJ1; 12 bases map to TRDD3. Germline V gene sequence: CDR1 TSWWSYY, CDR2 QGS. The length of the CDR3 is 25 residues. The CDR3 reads CALGELSSGRRTLGDTPLYTDKLIF. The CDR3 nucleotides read TGTGCTCTTGGTGAACTTTCCTCCGGTCGTCGAACTCTGGGGGATACGCCCCTGTACACCGATAAACTCATCTTT.

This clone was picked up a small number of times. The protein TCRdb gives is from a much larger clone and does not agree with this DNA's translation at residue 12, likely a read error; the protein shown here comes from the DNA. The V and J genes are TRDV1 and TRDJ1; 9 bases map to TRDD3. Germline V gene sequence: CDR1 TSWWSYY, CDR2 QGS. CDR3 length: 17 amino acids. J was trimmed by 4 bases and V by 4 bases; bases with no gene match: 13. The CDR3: CALGVGAGGFSNDKLIF. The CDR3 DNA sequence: TGTGCTCTTGGGGTCGGGGCTGGGGGATTCTCTAACGATAAACTCATCTTT.

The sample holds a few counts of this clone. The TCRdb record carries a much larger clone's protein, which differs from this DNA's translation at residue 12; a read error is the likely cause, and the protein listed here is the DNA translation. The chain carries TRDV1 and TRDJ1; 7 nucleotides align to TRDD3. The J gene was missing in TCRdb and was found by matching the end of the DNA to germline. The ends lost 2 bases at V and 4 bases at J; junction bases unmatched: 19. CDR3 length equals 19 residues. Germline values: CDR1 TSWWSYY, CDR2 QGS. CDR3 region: CALGEFPRGLGAMGDKLIF. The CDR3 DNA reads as TGTGCTCTTGGGGAATTTCCGCGAGGGCTGGGGGCTATGGGCGATAAACTCATCTTT.

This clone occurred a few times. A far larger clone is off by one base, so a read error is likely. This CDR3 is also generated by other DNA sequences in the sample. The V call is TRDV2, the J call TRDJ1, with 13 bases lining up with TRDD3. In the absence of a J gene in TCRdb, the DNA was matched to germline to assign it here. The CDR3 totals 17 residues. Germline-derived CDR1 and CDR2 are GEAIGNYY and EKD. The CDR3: CACDSLGDTGDTDKLIF. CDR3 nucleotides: TGCGCCTGTGACTCACTGGGGGATACGGGGGACACCGATAAACTCATCTTT.

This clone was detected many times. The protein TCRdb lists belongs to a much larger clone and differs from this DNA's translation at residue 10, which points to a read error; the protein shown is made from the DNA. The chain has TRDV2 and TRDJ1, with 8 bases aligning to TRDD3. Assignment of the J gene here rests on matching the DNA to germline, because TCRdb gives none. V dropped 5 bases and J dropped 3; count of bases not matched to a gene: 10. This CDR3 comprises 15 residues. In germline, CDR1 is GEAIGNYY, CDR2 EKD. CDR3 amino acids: CACVGLGDNADKLIF. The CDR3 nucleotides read TGTGCCTGTGTAGGTCTGGGGGACAACGCCGATAAACTCATCTTT.

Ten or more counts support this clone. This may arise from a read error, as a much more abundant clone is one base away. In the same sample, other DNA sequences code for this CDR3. CDR3 amino acids: CALGELLLRSSTVLGDNSGGLIF. Here the CDR3 DNA reads TGTGCTCTTGGGGAGCTACTTTTAAGGTCTTCTACCGTACTGGGGGACAACTCCGGGGGGCTCATCTTT. The chain employs TRDV1 and TRDJ1, with 9 bases fitting TRDD3. The CDR3 consists of 23 residues. CDR1 and CDR2 (germline): TSWWSYY, QGS. Germline trimming cut 3 bases from V and 11 bases from J; bases unmatched to any gene: 37.

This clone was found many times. CDR3 in DNA: TGTGCTCTTGGGCCCTGGATCTGGGGAACGTACACCGATAAACTCATCTTT. This sequence encodes CALGPWIWGTYTDKLIF. The chain recombines TRDV1 with TRDJ1; TRDD3 might be the D (6 bases). The CDR3 is made up of 17 amino acids. V shed 5 bases and J shed 0 bases, with 19 bases lying between them. Germline loops: CDR1 TSWWSYY, CDR2 QGS.

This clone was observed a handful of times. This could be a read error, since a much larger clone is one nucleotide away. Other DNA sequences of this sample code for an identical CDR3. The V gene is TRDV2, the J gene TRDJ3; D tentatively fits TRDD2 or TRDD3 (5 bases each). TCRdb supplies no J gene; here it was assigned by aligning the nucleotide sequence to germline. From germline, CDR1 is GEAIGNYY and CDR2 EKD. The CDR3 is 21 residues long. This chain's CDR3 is CACDKMSCGFLKTWDTRQMFF. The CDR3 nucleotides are TGTGCCTGTGACAAGATGAGCTGTGGGTTCCTTAAGACCTGGGACACCCGGCAGATGTTTTTC.

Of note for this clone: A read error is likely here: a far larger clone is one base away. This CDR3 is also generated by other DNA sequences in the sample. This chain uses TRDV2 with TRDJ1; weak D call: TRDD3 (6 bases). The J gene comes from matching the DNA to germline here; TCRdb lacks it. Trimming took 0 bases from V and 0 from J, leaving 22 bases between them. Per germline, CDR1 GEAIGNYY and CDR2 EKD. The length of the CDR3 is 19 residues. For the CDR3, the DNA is TGTGCCTGTGACACCGTGAATGGGGGTTACGCGACGTACACCGATAAACTCATCTTT. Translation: CACDTVNGGYATYTDKLIF.

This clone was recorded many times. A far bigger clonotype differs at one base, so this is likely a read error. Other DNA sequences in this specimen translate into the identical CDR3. CDR3 nucleotides: TGTGCCTGTGGGACCTGTACCGATAAACTCATTTTT. The encoded protein is CACGTCTDKLIF. V gene assignment gives TRDV2, but the J gene was left uncalled; the table calls TRDD3, which could not be checked here. The CDR3 loop spans 12 amino acids. The germline gives CDR1 GEAIGNYY, CDR2 EKD.

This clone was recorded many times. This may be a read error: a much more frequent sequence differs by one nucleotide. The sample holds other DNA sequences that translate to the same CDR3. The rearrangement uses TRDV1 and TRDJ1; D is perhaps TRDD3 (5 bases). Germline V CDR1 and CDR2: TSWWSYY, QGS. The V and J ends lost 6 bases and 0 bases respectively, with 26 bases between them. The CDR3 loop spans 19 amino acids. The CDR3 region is CALGLSTGGFVGHTDKLIF. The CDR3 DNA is TGTGCTCTTGGCCTCAGTACTGGTGGATTTGTCGGTCACACCGATAAACTCATCTTT.

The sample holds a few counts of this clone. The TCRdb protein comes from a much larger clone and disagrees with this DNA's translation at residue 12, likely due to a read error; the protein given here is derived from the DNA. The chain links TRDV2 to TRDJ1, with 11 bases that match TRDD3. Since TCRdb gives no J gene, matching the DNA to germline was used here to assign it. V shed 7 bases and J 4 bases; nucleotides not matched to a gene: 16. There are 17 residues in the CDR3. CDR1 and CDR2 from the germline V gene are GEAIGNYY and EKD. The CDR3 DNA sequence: TGTGCCTGCGGACTGGGGGATATTTTTGGGTCCGTCGATAAACTCATCTTT. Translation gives CACGLGDIFGSVDKLIF.

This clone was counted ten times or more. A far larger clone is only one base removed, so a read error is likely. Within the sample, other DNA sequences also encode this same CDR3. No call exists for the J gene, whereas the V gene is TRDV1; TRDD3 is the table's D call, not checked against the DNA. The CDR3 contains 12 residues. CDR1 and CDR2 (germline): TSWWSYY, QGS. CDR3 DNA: TGTGCTCTCTTTGAGCTTACTGGGGGCCTCATCTTT. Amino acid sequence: CALFELTGGLIF.

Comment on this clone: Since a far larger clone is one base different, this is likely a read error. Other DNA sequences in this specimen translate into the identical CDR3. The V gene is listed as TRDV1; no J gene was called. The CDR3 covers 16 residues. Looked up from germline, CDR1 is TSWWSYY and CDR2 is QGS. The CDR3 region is CALGTPGLRNTDKLIF. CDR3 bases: TGTGCTCTTGGGACCCCGGGACTCCGAAACACCGATAAACTTATCTTT.

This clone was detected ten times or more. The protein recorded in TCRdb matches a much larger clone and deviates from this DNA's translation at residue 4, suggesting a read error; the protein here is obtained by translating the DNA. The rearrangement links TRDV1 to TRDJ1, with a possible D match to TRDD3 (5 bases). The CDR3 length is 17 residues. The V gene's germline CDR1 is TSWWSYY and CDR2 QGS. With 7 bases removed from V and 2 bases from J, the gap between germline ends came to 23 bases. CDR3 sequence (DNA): TGTGCTCTTGCAGATTTCCCGTCCTCCTGGGAAACCGATAAACTCATCTTT. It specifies CALADFPSSWETDKLIF.

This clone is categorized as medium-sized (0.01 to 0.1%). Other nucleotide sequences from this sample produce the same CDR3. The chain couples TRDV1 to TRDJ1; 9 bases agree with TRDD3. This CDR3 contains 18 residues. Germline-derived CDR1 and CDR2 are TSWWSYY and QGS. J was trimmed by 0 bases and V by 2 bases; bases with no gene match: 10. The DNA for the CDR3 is TGTGCTCTTGGGGAAGTGATCGGGGGGATACAGTACACCGATAAACTCATCTTT. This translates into CALGEVIGGIQYTDKLIF.

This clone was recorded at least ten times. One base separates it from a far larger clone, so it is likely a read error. The CDR3 DNA follows: TGTGCCTGTGACAGTGTAGGAGGCGATAAACTCATCTTT. It specifies CACDSVGGDKLIF. The gene calls are TRDV2 and TRDJ1; D gene unclear. The CDR3 has 13 amino acids. Germline V gene sequence: CDR1 GEAIGNYY, CDR2 EKD. V dropped 2 bases and J dropped 4 bases, with 10 bases sitting between them.

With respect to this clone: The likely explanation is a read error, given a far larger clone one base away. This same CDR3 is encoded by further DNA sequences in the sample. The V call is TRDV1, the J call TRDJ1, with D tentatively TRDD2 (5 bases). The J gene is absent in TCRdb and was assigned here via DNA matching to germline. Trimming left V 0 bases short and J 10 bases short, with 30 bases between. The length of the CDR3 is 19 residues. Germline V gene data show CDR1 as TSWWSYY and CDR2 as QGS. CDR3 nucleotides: TGTGCTCTTGGGGAACTTCCCCCCTCCCTCATGCTTCCCGAGAGGGGACTCATCTTT. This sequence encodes CALGELPPSLMLPERGLIF.

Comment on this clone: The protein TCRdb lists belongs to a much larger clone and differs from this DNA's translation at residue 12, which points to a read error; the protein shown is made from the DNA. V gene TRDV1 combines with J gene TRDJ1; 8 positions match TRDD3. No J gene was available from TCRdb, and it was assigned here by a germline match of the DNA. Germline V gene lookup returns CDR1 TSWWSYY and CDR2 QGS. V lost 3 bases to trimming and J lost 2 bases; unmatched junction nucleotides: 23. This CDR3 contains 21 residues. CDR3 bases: TGTGCTCTTGGGGAGGTTAGGGGTAAACTGGGGGGTACGCCGGGGACCGATAAACTCATCTTT. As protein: CALGEVRGKLGGTPGTDKLIF.